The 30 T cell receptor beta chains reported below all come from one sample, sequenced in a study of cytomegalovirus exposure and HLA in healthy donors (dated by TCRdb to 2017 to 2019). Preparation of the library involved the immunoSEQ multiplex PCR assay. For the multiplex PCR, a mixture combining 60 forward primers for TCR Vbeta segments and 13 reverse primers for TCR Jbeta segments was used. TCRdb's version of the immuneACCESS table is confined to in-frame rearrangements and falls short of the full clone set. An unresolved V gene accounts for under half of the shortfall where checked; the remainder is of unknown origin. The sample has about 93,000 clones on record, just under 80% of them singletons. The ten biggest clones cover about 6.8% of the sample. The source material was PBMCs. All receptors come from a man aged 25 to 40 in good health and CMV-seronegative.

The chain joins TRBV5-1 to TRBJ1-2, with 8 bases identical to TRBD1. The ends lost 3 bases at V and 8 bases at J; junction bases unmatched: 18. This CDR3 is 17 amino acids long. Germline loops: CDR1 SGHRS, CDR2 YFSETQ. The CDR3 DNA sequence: TGCGCCAGCAGCTCCCCTAAAGGACAGGGCGTTATAGGGGGCTACACCTTC. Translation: CASSSPKGQGVIGGYTF.

The CDR3 coding sequence is TGTGCCTGGAGTGTAGGACAGGTCGACGAGCAGTACTTC. Its protein is CAWSVGQVDEQYF. The V and J genes are TRBV30 and TRBJ2-7; 7 bases align to TRBD1. This CDR3 has 13 amino acids. V gave up 0 bases and J gave up 5 bases; unmatched junction bases: 4. Germline V gene data show CDR1 as GTSNPN and CDR2 as SVGIG (reference sequence).

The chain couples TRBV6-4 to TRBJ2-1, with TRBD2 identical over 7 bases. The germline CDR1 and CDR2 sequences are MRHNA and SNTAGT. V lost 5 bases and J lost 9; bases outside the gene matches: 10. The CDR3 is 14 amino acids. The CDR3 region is CASSRGTTGAEQFF. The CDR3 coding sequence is TGTGCCAGCAGTCGCGGGACTACCGGCGCTGAGCAGTTCTTC.

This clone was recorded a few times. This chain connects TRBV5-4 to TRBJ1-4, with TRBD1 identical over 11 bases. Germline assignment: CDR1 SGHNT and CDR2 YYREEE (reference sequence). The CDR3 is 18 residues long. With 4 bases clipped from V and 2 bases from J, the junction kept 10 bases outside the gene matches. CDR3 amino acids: CASSQHRDRGTTNEKLFF. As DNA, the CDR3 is TGTGCCAGCAGCCAACATCGGGACAGGGGGACTACTAATGAAAAACTGTTTTTT. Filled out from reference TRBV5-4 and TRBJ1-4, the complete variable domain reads ETGVTQSPTHLIKTRGQQVTLRCSSQSGHNTVSWYQQALGQGPQFIFQYYREEENGRGNFPPRFSGLQFPNYSSELNVNALELDDSALYLCASSQHRDRGTTNEKLFFGSGTQLSVL.

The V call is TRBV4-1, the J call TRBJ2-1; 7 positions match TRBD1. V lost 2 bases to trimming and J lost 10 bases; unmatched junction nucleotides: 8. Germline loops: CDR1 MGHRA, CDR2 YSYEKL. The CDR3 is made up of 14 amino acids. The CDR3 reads CASSQPDRVGEQFF. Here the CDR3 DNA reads TGCGCCAGCAGCCAACCCGACAGGGTCGGGGAGCAGTTCTTC.

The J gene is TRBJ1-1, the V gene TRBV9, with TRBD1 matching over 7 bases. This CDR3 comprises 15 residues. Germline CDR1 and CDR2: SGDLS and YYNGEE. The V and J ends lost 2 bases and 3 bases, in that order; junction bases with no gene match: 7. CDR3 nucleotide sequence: TGTGCCAGCAGCGTCCTCGACAGGGTGCACACTGAAGCTTTCTTT. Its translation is CASSVLDRVHTEAFF. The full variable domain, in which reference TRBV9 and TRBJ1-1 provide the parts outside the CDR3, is DSGVTQTPKHLITATGQRVTLRCSPRSGDLSVYWYQQSLDQGLQFLIQYYNGEERAKGNILERFSAQQFPDLHSELNLSSLELGDSALYFCASSVLDRVHTEAFFGQGTRLTVV.

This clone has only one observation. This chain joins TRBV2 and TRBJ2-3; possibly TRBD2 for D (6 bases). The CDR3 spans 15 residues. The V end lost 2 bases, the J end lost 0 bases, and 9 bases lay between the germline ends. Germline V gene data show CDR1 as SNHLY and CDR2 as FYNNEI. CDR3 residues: CASSEWRESTDTQYF. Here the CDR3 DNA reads TGTGCCAGCAGTGAATGGCGGGAAAGCACAGATACGCAGTATTTT.

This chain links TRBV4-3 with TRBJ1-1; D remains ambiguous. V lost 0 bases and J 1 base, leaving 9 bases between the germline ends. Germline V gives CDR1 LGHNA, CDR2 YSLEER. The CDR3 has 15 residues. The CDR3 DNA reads TGCGCCAGCAGCCAAGATCTTGGCGGGAACACTGAAGCTTTCTTT. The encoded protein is CASSQDLGGNTEAFF.

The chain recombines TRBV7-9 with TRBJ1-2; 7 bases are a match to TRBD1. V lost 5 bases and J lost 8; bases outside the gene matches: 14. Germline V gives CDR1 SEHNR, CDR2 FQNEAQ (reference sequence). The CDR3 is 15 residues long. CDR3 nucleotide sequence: TGTGCCAGCAGCGGATGGACAGGTGATATTAAGGGCTACACCTTC. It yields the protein CASSGWTGDIKGYTF.

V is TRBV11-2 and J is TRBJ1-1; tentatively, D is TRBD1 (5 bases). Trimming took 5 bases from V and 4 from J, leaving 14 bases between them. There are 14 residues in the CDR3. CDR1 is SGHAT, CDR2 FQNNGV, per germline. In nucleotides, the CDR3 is TGTGCCAGCAGCCAGGGAGGGCTTGGCACTGAAGCTTTCTTT. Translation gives CASSQGGLGTEAFF.

CDR3 DNA sequence: TGCGCCAGCAGCCCGGGGTGGAAACAGGGGGCAAGCGACGAGCAGTACTTC. Residues: CASSPGWKQGASDEQYF. This chain joins TRBV5-1 and TRBJ2-7; TRBD1 agrees at 9 bases. Looked up from germline, CDR1 is SGHRS and CDR2 is YFSETQ. The length of the CDR3 is 17 residues. V lost 4 bases, J lost 5 bases, and 16 bases stayed unmatched.

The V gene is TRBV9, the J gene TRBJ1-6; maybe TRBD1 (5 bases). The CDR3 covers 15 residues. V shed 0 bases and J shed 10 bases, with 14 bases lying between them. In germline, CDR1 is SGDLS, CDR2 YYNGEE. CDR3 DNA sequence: TGTGCCAGCAGCGTAGCGAGTCAGGGTGGCTCACCCCTCCACTTT. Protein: CASSVASQGGSPLHF.

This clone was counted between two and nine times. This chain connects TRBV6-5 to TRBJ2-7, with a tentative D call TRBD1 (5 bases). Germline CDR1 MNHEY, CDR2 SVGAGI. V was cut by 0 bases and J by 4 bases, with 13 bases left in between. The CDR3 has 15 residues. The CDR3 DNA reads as TGTGCCAGCAGTTACTCGAGTCAGGGATCTTACGAGCAGTACTTC. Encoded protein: CASSYSSQGSYEQYF.

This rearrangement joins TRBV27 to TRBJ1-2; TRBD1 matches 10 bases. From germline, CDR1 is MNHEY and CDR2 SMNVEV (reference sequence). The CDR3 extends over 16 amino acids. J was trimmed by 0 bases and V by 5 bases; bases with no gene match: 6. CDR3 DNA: TGTGCCAGCAGTAGGGACAGGGGAACGGCTAACTATGGCTACACCTTC. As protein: CASSRDRGTANYGYTF.

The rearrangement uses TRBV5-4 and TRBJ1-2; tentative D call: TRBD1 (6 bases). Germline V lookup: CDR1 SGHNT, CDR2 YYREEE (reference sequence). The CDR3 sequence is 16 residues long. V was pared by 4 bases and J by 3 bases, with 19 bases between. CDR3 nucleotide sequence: TGTGCCAGCAGCGGAGCAGGAAACAGGGATGACTATGGCTACACCTTC. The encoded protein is CASSGAGNRDDYGYTF.

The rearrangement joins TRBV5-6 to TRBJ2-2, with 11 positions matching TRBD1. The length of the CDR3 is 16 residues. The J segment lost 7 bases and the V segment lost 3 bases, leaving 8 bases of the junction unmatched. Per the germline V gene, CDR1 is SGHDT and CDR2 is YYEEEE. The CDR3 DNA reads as TGTGCCAGCAGCTCTCTGGGACAGGGGGGTGGCGGGGAGCTGTTTTTT. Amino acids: CASSSLGQGGGGELFF.

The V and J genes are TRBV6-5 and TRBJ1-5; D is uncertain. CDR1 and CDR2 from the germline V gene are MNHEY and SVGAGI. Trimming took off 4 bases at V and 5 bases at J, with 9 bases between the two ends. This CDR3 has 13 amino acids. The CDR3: CASSWKEYQPQHF. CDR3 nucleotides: TGTGCCAGCAGTTGGAAGGAGTATCAGCCCCAGCATTTT.

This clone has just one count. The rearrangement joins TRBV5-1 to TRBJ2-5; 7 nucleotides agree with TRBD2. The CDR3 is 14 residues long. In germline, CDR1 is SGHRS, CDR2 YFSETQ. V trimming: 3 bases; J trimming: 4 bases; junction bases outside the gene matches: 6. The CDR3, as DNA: TGCGCCAGCAGCTCGGGCGGGGGTTCAGAGACCCAGTACTTC. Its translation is CASSSGGGSETQYF.

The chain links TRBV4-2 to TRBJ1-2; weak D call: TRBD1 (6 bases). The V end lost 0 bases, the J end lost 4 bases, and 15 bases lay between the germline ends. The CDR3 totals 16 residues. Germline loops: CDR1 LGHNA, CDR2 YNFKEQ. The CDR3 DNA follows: TGTGCCAGCAGCCAAGAAGGGGGGGGAGGGGGCTATGGCTACACCTTC. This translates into CASSQEGGGGGYGYTF.

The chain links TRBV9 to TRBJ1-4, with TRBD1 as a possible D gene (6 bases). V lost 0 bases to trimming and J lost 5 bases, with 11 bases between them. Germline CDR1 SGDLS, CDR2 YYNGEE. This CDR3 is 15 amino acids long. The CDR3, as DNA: TGTGCCAGCAGCGTAGGTGTACAGGGAAATGAAAAACTGTTTTTT. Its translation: CASSVGVQGNEKLFF.

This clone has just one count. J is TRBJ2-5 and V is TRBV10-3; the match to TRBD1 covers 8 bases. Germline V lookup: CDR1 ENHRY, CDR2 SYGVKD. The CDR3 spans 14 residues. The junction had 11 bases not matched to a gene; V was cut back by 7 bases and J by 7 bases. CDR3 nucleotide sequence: TGTGCCATCACCGAGGACAGGGAGGTAGGGACCCAGTACTTC. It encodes CAITEDREVGTQYF.

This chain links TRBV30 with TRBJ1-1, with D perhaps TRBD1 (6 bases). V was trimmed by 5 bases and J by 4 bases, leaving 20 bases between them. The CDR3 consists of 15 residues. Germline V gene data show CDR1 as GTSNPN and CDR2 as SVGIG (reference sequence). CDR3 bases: TGTGCCTGGGGTTCCCCGGACAGTCACCCCACTGAAGCTTTCTTT. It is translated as CAWGSPDSHPTEAFF.

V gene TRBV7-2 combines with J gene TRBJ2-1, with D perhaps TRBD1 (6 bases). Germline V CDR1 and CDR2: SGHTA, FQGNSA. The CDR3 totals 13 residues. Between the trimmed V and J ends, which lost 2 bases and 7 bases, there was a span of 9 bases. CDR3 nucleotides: TGTGCCAGCAGCTTAACAGGGTGGAATGAGCAGTTCTTC. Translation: CASSLTGWNEQFF.

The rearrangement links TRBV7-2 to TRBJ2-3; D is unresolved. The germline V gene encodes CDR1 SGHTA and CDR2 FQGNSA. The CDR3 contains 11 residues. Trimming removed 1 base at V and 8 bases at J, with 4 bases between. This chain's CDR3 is CASSLESTQYF. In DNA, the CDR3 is TGTGCCAGCAGCTTAGAGAGTACGCAGTATTTT.

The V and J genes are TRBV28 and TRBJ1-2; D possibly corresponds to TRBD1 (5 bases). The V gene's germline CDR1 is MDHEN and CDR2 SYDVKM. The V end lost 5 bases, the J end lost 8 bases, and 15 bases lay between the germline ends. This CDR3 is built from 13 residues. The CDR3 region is CASSHLGEGGYTF. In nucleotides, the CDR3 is TGTGCCAGCAGTCACCTAGGGGAGGGGGGCTACACCTTC.

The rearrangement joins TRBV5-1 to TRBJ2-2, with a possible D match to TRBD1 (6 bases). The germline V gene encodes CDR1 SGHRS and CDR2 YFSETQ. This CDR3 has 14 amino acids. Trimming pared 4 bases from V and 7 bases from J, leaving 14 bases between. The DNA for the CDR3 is TGCGCCAGCAGCCCAGGGGTTTCGGGCGGGGAGCTGTTTTTT. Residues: CASSPGVSGGELFF.

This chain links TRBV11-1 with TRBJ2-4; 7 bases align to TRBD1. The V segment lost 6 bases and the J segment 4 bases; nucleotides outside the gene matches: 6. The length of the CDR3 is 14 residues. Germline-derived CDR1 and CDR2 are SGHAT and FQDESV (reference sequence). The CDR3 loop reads CASRPPGQKNIQYF. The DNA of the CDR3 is TGTGCCAGCAGGCCCCCGGGACAGAAAAACATTCAGTACTTC.

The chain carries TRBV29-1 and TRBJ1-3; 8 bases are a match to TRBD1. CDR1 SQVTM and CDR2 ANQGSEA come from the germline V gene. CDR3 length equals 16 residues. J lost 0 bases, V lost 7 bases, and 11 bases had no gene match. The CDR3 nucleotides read TGCAGCGCTGGAACCCTACAGGGGGTCTCTGGAAACACCATATATTTT. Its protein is CSAGTLQGVSGNTIYF. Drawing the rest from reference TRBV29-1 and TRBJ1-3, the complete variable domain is SAVISQKPSRDICQRGTSLTIQCQVDSQVTMMFWYRQQPGQSLTLIATANQGSEATYESGFVIDKFPISRPNLTFSTLTVSNMSPEDSSIYLCSAGTLQGVSGNTIYFGEGSWLTVV.

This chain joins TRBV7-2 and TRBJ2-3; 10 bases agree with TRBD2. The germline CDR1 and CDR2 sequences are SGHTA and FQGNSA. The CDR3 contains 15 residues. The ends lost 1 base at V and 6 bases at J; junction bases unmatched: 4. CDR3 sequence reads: CASSLGPSGSDTQYF. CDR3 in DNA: TGTGCCAGCAGCTTAGGTCCTAGCGGGAGTGATACGCAGTATTTT.

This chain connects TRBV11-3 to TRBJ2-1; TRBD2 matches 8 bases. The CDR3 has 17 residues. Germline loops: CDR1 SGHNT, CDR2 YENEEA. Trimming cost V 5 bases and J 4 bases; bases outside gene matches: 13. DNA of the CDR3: TGTGCCAGCAGCGCCACTTTCGGGGGGGCCGTATACAATGAGCAGTTCTTC. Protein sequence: CASSATFGGAVYNEQFF.